Listed below are T cell receptor beta chains from one sample, sequenced in a study of T cell responses to AZD1222 COVID-19 vaccine. Generated by immunoSEQ multiplex PCR, the TCRdb table keeps only in-frame clones and is missing some. The table includes around 76,000 clones, roughly 85% detected once. The sample in question was peripheral blood, obtained on day 0 of AZD1222 vaccination. These receptors originate from an adult in good health. Each CDR3 is given with its conserved first and last residue. D genes are given only for firm matches. Rows give clone size only sometimes, using once, few, many, or a class for an expanded clone.

.	TRBV19	TRBD2	TRBJ2-1	TGTGCCAGTAGTATACCGGGACTAGGGGCCGGAAATGAGCAGTTCTTC	CASSIPGLGAGNEQFF
.	TRBV3-1/TRBV3-2	.	TRBJ1-4	TGTGCCAGCAGCCAAGAATTGGGGGTTTATGAAAAACTGTTTTTT	CASSQELGVYEKLFF
.	TRBV15	.	TRBJ1-3	TGTGCCACCAGCAGAGATCCAAGGGAGCCGTCTGGAAACACCATATATTTT	CATSRDPREPSGNTIYF
.	TRBV9	TRBD1	TRBJ1-4	TGTGCCAGCAGCGTGACGACAGGGGCTCATGAAAAACTGTTTTTT	CASSVTTGAHEKLFF
.	TRBV5-1	.	TRBJ1-2	TGCGCCAGCGCTTGGGACGGTCGGAGGAACTATGGCTACACCTTC	CASAWDGRRNYGYTF
.	TRBV27	TRBD1	TRBJ2-5	TGTGCCAGCAGTACCCAGACAGGGACCAGGGAGACCCAGTACTTC	CASSTQTGTRETQYF
.	TRBV3-1/TRBV3-2	.	TRBJ1-5	TGTGCCAGCAGCCGGGACCCCGCTCAGCCCCAGCATTTT	CASSRDPAQPQHF
once	TRBV30	.	TRBJ1-2	TGTGCCTGGAGTGACGGGCCAGGCTACACCTTC	CAWSDGPGYTF
few	TRBV6-2/TRBV6-3	TRBD1	TRBJ1-6	TGTGCCAGCAGTTACCCCGGGACAGGGGACCGGAGTGATTCACCCCTCCACTTT	CASSYPGTGDRSDSPLHF
.	TRBV29-1	.	TRBJ2-7	TGCAGCGTGCCCAGAGGTTTGTTGGGGGAAGAGCAGTACTTC	CSVPRGLLGEEQYF
.	TRBV15	.	TRBJ1-5	TGTGCCACCAGCAGACAGCCTGATAGCAATCAGCCCCAGCATTTT	CATSRQPDSNQPQHF
.	TRBV27	.	TRBJ2-7	TGTGCCAGCAGTTTATTGGCCGGGGTTAAGCACGAGCAGTACTTC	CASSLLAGVKHEQYF
.	TRBV18	.	TRBJ2-5	TGTGCCAGCTCACCACCGATGGGCGGAGTAAAAGAGACCCAGTACTTC	CASSPPMGGVKETQYF
.	TRBV5-4	.	TRBJ2-7	TGTGCCAGCAGCTTGTCTGGGTCAGCGTCCTACGAGCAGTACTTC	CASSLSGSASYEQYF
.	TRBV24-1	TRBD1	TRBJ2-7	TGTGCCACCAGTGATTTGAGCCGGGACAGGGTTTACGAGCAGTACTTC	CATSDLSRDRVYEQYF
.	TRBV5-8	TRBD2	TRBJ2-1	TGTGCCAGCAGCTTGCGGCGGGGGGGCGACAATGAGCAGTTCTTC	CASSLRRGGDNEQFF
.	TRBV6-5	.	TRBJ1-1	TGTGCCAGCAGTTTCTCGGGTAGCGGCACTGAAGCTTTCTTT	CASSFSGSGTEAFF
.	TRBV6-7	.	TRBJ1-5	TGTGCCAGCAGTTACTTCCCGGGGCAGCACAATCAGCCCCAGCATTTT	CASSYFPGQHNQPQHF
.	TRBV19	.	TRBJ1-2	TGTGCCAGTAGTATAACCCCCACGTTCTATGGCTACACCTTC	CASSITPTFYGYTF
.	TRBV4-3	.	TRBJ1-6	TGCGCCAGCAGCCAAGATCCCCCTTCCCGGGGGCTTAACTATAATTCACCCCTCCACTTT	CASSQDPPSRGLNYNSPLHF
.	TRBV4-3	TRBD1	TRBJ1-6	TGCGCCAGCAGCTCCGGACAGGGGGCGGCTTCACCCCTCCACTTT	CASSSGQGAASPLHF
.	TRBV5-1	.	TRBJ1-1	TGCGCCAGCAGCACGGACAGCACGAACACTGAAGCTTTCTTT	CASSTDSTNTEAFF
.	TRBV30	.	TRBJ2-5	TGTGCCTGGGGACGGAGGACCCAGTACTTC	CAWGRRTQYF
.	TRBV6-4	.	TRBJ1-2	TGTGCCAGCAGCCACACTGGCTACACCTTC	CASSHTGYTF
.	TRBV28	.	TRBJ1-1	TGTGCCAGCAGTTTATTAACGGGGAACACTGAAGCTTTCTTT	CASSLLTGNTEAFF
.	TRBV28	.	TRBJ1-1	TGTGCCAGCATTGCCTCTACAGGCAGGGGCACTGAAGCTTTCTTT	CASIASTGRGTEAFF
.	TRBV15	TRBD1	TRBJ2-7	TGTGCCACCAGCAGAGAGGGGGTTAGGGACAGGGCGACCTACGAGCAGTACTTC	CATSREGVRDRATYEQYF
once	TRBV6-5	.	TRBJ2-2	TGTGCCAGCAGTTATTTCGTCCGAGGGGAGCTGTTTTTT	CASSYFVRGELFF
.	TRBV6-5	.	TRBJ1-1	TGTGCCAGCTTGTTCTCGAGGGGTAGTACTGAAGCTTTCTTT	CASLFSRGSTEAFF
.	TRBV5-4	.	TRBJ1-4	TGTGCCAGCAGCTTGGGGGGGGGAAATGAAAAACTGTTTTTT	CASSLGGGNEKLFF
.	TRBV6-5	.	TRBJ2-1	TGTGCCAGCAGTTACTCAAAAGATGAGCAGTTCTTC	CASSYSKDEQFF
.	TRBV7-2	.	TRBJ2-2	TGTGCCAGCAGCTTATTTGCAAGATCGAACACCGGGGAGCTGTTTTTT	CASSLFARSNTGELFF
.	TRBV7-9	.	TRBJ2-1	TGTGCCAGCAGCTTAAGGGAGGTGCAGTTCTTC	CASSLREVQFF
.	TRBV27	.	TRBJ1-4	TGTGCCAGCAGCCCGATACGGGGTTCTGAAAAACTGTTTTTT	CASSPIRGSEKLFF
.	TRBV5-4	.	TRBJ1-4	TGTGCCAGCAGCTTGGGGGTCCCCCTAACTAATGAAAAACTGTTTTTT	CASSLGVPLTNEKLFF
.	TRBV5-1	.	TRBJ1-6	TGCGCCAGCAGCTTCAGGGAGGGACCCTATAATTCACCCCTCCACTTT	CASSFREGPYNSPLHF
few	TRBV30	.	TRBJ2-6	TGTGCCTGGAGCCAAGGAAGCTCTGGGGCCAACGTCCTGACTTTC	CAWSQGSSGANVLTF
.	TRBV5-1	TRBD1	TRBJ1-4	TGCGCCAGCAGCAGGGGGCTGTTTGAAAAACTGTTTTTT	CASSRGLFEKLFF
.	TRBV6-2/TRBV6-3	TRBD2	TRBJ2-1	TGTGCCAGCAGTCTTCGGACTAGCGGGGGCAGTGAGCAGTTCTTC	CASSLRTSGGSEQFF
.	TRBV3-1/TRBV3-2	.	TRBJ1-4	TGTGCCAGCAGCCACCGACAGGCCAATGAAAAACTGTTTTTT	CASSHRQANEKLFF
.	TRBV12-5	.	TRBJ1-1	TGTGCTAGTGGTTTAACCCCGGGGGGTGAAGCTTTCTTT	CASGLTPGGEAFF
.	TRBV10-3	.	TRBJ2-6	TGTGCCATCAGTGAGTCTCCGACAGGAGGGGCCAACGTCCTGACTTTC	CAISESPTGGANVLTF
.	TRBV12-3/TRBV12-4	TRBD1	TRBJ2-2	TGTGCCAGCACCTACAGGGGCGCCGGGGAGCTGTTTTTT	CASTYRGAGELFF
.	TRBV7-3	.	TRBJ2-6	TGTGCCAGCAGCCCCGGCCTCTCTGGGGCCAACGTCCTGACTTTC	CASSPGLSGANVLTF
once	TRBV10-3	.	TRBJ2-7	TGTGCCATCAGTCCCAGTAACGAGCAGTACTTC	CAISPSNEQYF
.	TRBV7-2	TRBD1	TRBJ2-6	TGTGCCAGCAGGCCGGGACAGCCCCTCTCTGGGGCCAACGTCCTGACTTTC	CASRPGQPLSGANVLTF
.	TRBV29-1	TRBD1	TRBJ2-2	TGCAGCGCGGACAGGGGAAACACCGGGGAGCTGTTTTTT	CSADRGNTGELFF
.	TRBV13	TRBD1	TRBJ2-7	TGTGCCAGCAGCGGGACAGGGTACGAGCAGTACTTC	CASSGTGYEQYF
.	TRBV4-2	.	TRBJ1-3	TGTGCCAGCAGCCAAGAAGGCATGCTCGCTGGAAACACCATATATTTT	CASSQEGMLAGNTIYF
.	TRBV2	.	TRBJ2-5	TGTGCCAGCGGGCAGGTCTCCGAGACCCAGTACTTC	CASGQVSETQYF